This T cell receptor beta chain was documented in a study of tumor and adjacent non-tumor tissue in lung cancer. The CDR3 runs to 13 residues. CDR1 and CDR2 (germline): SGHDT, YYEEEE. V lost 3 bases and J 4 bases, leaving 8 bases between the germline ends. A modified ARM-PCR protocol with three rounds of nested PCR amplified TCRbeta. Using its own MiXCR run on the multiplex PCR reads, TCRdb lists one record per CDR3 protein. The sample contains 90,000 to 110,000 distinct CDR3 sequences, around 75% of which appear only once. No cell sorting was done before RNA was extracted from the tissue. A note on this clonotype: This could be a read error, since a much larger clone is one nucleotide away.

J is TRBJ2-1 and V is TRBV5-6; D unresolved. The sequence derives from an older woman with non-small cell lung cancer. The sample taken for sequencing was lung tumor tissue. This chain's CDR3 is CASSSWTYNEQFF. DNA of the CDR3: TGTGCCAGCAGCTCGTGGACGTACAATGAGCAGTTCTTC.